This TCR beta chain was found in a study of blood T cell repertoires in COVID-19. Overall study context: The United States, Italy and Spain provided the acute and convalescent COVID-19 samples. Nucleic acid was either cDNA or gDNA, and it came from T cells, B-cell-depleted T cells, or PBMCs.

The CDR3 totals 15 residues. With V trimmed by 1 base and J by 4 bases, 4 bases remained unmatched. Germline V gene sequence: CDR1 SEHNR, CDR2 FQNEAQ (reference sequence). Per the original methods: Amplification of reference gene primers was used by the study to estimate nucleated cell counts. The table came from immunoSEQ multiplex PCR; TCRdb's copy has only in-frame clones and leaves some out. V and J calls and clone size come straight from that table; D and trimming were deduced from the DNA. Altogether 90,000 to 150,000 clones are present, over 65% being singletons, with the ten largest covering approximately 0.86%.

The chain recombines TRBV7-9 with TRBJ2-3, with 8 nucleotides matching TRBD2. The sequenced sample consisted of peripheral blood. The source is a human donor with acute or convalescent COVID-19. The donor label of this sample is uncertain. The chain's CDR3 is CASSLGGLVADTQYF. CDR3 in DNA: TGTGCCAGCAGCTTAGGGGGACTAGTAGCAGATACGCAGTATTTT.